This TCR beta chain emerged from a study of monozygotic twins with inflammatory bowel disease. Notes on the study in general: Repertoire similarity was not found to differ between concordant and discordant twins, possibly from limited power. Differences in immunosuppressive treatment may have been a source of added variability in patient repertoires.

On this clonotype: Its specificity is not known.

The CDR3 is 15 amino acids. CDR1 is LGHNA, CDR2 YSLEER, per germline. Molecular identifiers with 6-nucleotide sample barcodes were added during cDNA synthesis via template switching. No DNA is given; TCRdb re-called the 5' RACE reads and lists each CDR3 protein once. Across roughly 320,000 distinct CDR3 sequences, the top ten clones capture roughly 5.3% of the sample. J is TRBJ2-2 and V is TRBV4-3; TCRdb returns TRBD1, unconfirmable since there is no DNA. This TCR was sampled from a human donor with ulcerative colitis or Crohn's disease, or a healthy co-twin of an affected twin (not recorded which). Sequencing was carried out using blood. The CDR3 loop reads CASSHEGGPPGELFF.